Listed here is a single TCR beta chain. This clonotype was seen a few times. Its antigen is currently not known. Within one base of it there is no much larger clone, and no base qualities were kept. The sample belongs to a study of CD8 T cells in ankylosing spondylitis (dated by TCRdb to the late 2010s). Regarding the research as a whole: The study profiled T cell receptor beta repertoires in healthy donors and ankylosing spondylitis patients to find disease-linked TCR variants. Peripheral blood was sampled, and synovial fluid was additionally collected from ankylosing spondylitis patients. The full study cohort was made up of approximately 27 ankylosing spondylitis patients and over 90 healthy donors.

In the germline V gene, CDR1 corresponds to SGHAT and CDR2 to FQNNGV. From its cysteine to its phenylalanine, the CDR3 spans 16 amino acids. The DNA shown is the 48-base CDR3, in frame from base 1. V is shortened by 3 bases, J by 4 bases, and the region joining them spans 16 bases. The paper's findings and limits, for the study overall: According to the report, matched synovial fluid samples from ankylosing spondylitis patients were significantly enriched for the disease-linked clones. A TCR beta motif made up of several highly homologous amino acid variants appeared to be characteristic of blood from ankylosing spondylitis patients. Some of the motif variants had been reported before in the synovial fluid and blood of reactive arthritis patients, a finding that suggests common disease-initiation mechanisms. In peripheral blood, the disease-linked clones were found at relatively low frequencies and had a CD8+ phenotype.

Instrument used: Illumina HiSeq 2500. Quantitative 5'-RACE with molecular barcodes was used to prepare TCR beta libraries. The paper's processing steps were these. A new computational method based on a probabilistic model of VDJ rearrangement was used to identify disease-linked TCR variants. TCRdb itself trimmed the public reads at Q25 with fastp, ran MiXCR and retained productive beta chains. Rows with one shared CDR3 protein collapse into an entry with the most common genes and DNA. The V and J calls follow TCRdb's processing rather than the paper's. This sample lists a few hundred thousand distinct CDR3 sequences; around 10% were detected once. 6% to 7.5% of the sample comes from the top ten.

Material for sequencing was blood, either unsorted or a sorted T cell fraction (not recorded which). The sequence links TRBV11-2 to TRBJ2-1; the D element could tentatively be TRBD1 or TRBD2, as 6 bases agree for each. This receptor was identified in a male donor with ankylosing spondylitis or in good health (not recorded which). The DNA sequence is TGTGCCAGCAGCTTCACAGGGAGGAGTTTTTACAATGAGCAGTTCTTC. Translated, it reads CASSFTGRSFYNEQFF.